This T cell receptor beta chain is from a study of molecular identifiers for immune sequencing clone quantification. Study-level points and caveats: Whereas naive cells kept under 1% of molecules in clones above 20 RNA copies, such clones held over 97% in effectors.

Trimming cost V 1 base and J 5 bases, with 8 bases left between them. The CDR3 is made up of 14 amino acids. Germline V gene sequence: CDR1 LGHNA, CDR2 YSLEER. Previously described methods with listed TCR primers produced the bulk TCR libraries. TCRdb used MiXCR to reprocess the PCR reads, holding one entry per CDR3 protein. The sample consists of roughly 50,000 distinct CDR3 sequences, 25% of them appearing once. Notes on this clonotype: Its matching antigen is unknown.

A CD8+CD4-CCR7+CD45RA+ gate was used to sort naive CD8 T cells. The sequenced sample was naive CD8+ T cells from blood, with Jurkat cell RNA spiked in. Documented subset: FACS-sorted CD8+CD4-CCR7+CD45RA+ naive T cells. The receptor was isolated from a human donor in good health. Some libraries in this study had Jurkat cell RNA spiked in. The gene calls are TRBV4-3 and TRBJ1-4, with a weak D call TRBD1 (5 bases). CDR3 residues: CASSQVTGNEKLFF. CDR3 sequence (DNA): TGCGCCAGCAGCCAAGTAACAGGCAATGAAAAACTGTTTTTT.